A selection of T cell receptor beta chains follows, all from one sample in a study of cytomegalovirus exposure and HLA in healthy donors. Assay used: immunoSEQ multiplex PCR; TCRdb lists only in-frame clones, some missing. The sample holds 200,000 or so clones. The specimen was PBMCs. All receptors come from a boy under 18 in good health and CMV-seronegative. Both conserved end residues are part of each CDR3. The order of the fields is D gene, V gene, J gene, CDR3 DNA, CDR3 protein. A D gene is named only where the DNA matches it firmly.

TRBD2	TRBV6-5	TRBJ2-3	TGTGCCAGCAGAGGACTAGCGACTCCCACAGATACGCAGTATTTT	CASRGLATPTDTQYF
TRBD2	TRBV11-2	TRBJ2-1	TGTGCCAGCAGCTCCCCAGGTAGCGGGGTCTACAATGAGCAGTTCTTC	CASSSPGSGVYNEQFF
.	TRBV6-1	TRBJ2-5	TGTGCCAGCAGTAACCGGGACACCAGGCAAGAGACCCAGTACTTC	CASSNRDTRQETQYF
.	TRBV15	TRBJ1-3	TGTGCCACCAGCGAGGGGGCTGGAAACACCATATATTTT	CATSEGAGNTIYF
.	TRBV5-6	TRBJ2-7	TGTGCCAGCAGCTTGGCTTCTGGGCACGAGCAGTACTTC	CASSLASGHEQYF
TRBD2	TRBV10-3	TRBJ2-5	TGTGCCACCGGCCTAGCGGGGGTTCCCGAGGAGACCCAGTACTTC	CATGLAGVPEETQYF
.	TRBV18	TRBJ1-1	TGTGCCAGCTCGACATACAGGGATCAGAGGGCTTTCTTT	CASSTYRDQRAFF
.	TRBV9	TRBJ2-4	TGTGCCAGCAGCGTAGGGGAAGGGCGACTAGTGGGGGCCAAAAACATTCAGTACTTC	CASSVGEGRLVGAKNIQYF
.	TRBV7-9	TRBJ1-4	TGTGCCAGCACCGTCCAACCGGGAACTAATGAAAAACTGTTTTTT	CASTVQPGTNEKLFF
.	TRBV12-5	TRBJ2-2	TGTGCTAGTGGTGGGGGGTCCACCGGGGAGCTGTTTTTT	CASGGGSTGELFF
.	TRBV7-2	TRBJ2-2	TGTGCCAGCAGCTTACTCTGGGAGCTGTTTTTT	CASSLLWELFF
.	TRBV7-9	TRBJ1-6	TGTGCCAGCAGCTTAGAATCGCGTTCGGGGTTAAATTCACCCCTCCACTTT	CASSLESRSGLNSPLHF
.	TRBV13	TRBJ1-4	TGTGCCAGCAGCTTACAGGGGATGGTTGAAAAACTGTTTTTT	CASSLQGMVEKLFF
TRBD2	TRBV11-3	TRBJ2-3	TGTGCCAGCAGTTCCGGTATTCCGGGGGGGGGTCTAGATACGCAGTATTTT	CASSSGIPGGGLDTQYF
TRBD1	TRBV4-1	TRBJ1-1	TGCGCCGGCAGCCACCCCAGCCGGGACAGGACCGCTGAAGCTTTCTTT	CAGSHPSRDRTAEAFF
.	TRBV7-8	TRBJ2-1	TGTGCCAGCAGCTTAGTTCCCAGGGGTGGCACCTACAATGAGCAGTTCTTC	CASSLVPRGGTYNEQFF
TRBD2	TRBV7-3	TRBJ2-7	TGTGCCAGCAGCCCGATAGCGGGGTCAGCCGAGCAGTACTTC	CASSPIAGSAEQYF